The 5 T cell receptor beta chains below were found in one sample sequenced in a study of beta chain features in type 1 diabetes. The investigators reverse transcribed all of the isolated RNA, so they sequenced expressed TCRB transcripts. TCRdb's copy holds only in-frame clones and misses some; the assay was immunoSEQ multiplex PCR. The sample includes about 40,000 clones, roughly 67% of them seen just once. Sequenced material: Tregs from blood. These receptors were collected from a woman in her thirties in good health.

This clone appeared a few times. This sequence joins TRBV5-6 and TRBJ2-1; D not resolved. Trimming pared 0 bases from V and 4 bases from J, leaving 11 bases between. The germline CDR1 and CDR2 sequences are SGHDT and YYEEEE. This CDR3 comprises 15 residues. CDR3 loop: CASSLGVAIYNEQFF. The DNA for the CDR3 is TGTGCCAGCAGCTTGGGAGTAGCTATATACAATGAGCAGTTCTTC. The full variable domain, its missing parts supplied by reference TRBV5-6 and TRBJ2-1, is DAGVTQSPTHLIKTRGQQVTLRCSPKSGHDTVSWYQQALGQGPQFIFQYYEEEERQRGNFPDRFSGHQFPNYSSELNVNALLLGDSALYLCASSLGVAIYNEQFFGPGTRLTVL.

The CDR3 DNA sequence: TGTGCCAGCAGTTTGGGGGGGCCGAACTACGAGCAGTACTTC. Residues: CASSLGGPNYEQYF. The gene calls are TRBV28 and TRBJ2-7; a possible D gene is TRBD2 (7 bases). CDR3 length equals 14 residues. The V gene lost 3 bases and the J gene lost 3 bases, with 12 bases spanning the gap. Looked up from germline, CDR1 is MDHEN and CDR2 is SYDVKM. Looking up the rest from reference TRBV28 and TRBJ2-7 gives the full variable domain: DVKVTQSSRYLVKRTGEKVFLECVQDMDHENMFWYRQDPGLGLRLIYFSYDVKMKEKGDIPEGYSVSREKKERFSLILESASTNQTSMYLCASSLGGPNYEQYFGPGTRLTVT.

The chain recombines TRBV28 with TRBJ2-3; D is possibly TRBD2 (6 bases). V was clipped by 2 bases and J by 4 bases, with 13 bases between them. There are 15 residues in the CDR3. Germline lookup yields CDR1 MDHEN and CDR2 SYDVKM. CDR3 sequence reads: CASSLKAGRSDTQYF. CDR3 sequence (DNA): TGTGCCAGCAGTTTAAAGGCAGGGAGGTCAGATACGCAGTATTTT.

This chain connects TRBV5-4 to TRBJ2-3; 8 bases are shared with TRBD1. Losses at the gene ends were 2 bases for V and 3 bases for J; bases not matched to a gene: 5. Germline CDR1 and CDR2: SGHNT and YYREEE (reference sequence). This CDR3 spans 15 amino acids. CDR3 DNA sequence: TGTGCCAGCAGCTTACGGACAGGGTGGACAGATACGCAGTATTTT. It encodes CASSLRTGWTDTQYF. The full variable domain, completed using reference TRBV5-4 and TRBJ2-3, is ETGVTQSPTHLIKTRGQQVTLRCSSQSGHNTVSWYQQALGQGPQFIFQYYREEENGRGNFPPRFSGLQFPNYSSELNVNALELDDSALYLCASSLRTGWTDTQYFGPGTRLTVL.

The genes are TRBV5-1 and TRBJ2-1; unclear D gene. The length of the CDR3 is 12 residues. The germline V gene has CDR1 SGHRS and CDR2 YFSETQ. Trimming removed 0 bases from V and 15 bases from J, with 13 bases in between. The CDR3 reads CASSLVTTQRFF. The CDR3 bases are TGCGCCAGCAGCTTGGTTACTACCCAACGGTTCTTC.